A selection of T cell receptor beta chains follows, all from one sample in a study of early T cells in non-severe SARS-CoV-2 infection. Using its own MiXCR run on the 5' RACE reads, TCRdb lists one record per CDR3 protein. The table has roughly 34,000 distinct CDR3 sequences, around 6.9% seen once. Source: whole blood, taken at baseline. The receptors originated from an adult who was a healthcare worker with PCR-confirmed SARS-CoV-2 infection or an uninfected control (not recorded which). Each CDR3 is given with its conserved first and last residue. The D gene is left open where the match is weak. Only part of the rows carry a size: once, few, many, or a class if the clone is expanded.

J,V,D,size,CDR3,DNA
TRBJ2-4,TRBV7-2,TRBD1,-,CASSFRTGLVKNIQYF,TGTGCCAGCAGCTTTCGGACAGGGTTGGTCAAAAACATTCAGTACTTC
TRBJ2-3,TRBV19,TRBD2,many,CASSPLAGADTQYF,TGTGCCAGTAGCCCCCTAGCGGGAGCAGATACGCAGTATTTT
TRBJ2-1,TRBV9,TRBD2,many,CASSVGRAGDDEQFF,TGTGCCAGCAGCGTAGGTAGGGCGGGAGACGATGAGCAGTTCTTC
TRBJ2-3,TRBV4-1,-,many,CASSSPVDTQYF,TGCGCCAGCAGCTCACCCGTGGATACGCAGTATTTT
TRBJ1-1,TRBV7-8,-,-,CASSLVGSLGAFF,TGTGCCAGCAGCTTAGTGGGCAGCCTCGGAGCTTTCTTT
TRBJ2-3,TRBV7-8,-,many,CASSIVTDTQYF,TGTGCCAGCTCTATAGTTACAGATACGCAGTATTTT
TRBJ2-1,TRBV11-1,TRBD2,few,CASSFFGRVHNEQFF,TGTGCCAGCAGCTTCTTTGGGAGGGTCCACAATGAGCAGTTCTTC
TRBJ2-1,TRBV11-2,TRBD2,many,CASSLTGTRYLYNEQFF,TGTGCCAGCAGCTTAACCGGGACTAGGTACTTGTACAATGAGCAGTTCTTC
TRBJ2-1,TRBV4-2,TRBD2,few,CASSPLRGGDSYNEQFF,TGTGCCAGCAGCCCCCTCCGGGGGGGGGACTCCTACAATGAGCAGTTCTTC
TRBJ1-5,TRBV7-2,-,few,CASSLGTYSNQPQHF,TGTGCCAGCAGCTTAGGGACTTATAGCAATCAGCCCCAGCATTTT
TRBJ1-3,TRBV6-2/TRBV6-3,-,many,CAVRPGSSGNTIYF,TGTGCCGTGCGACCCGGAAGTTCTGGAAACACCATATATTTT
TRBJ2-5,TRBV5-1,-,few,CASSLGGAKETQYF,TGCGCCAGCAGCTTGGGCGGAGCGAAAGAGACCCAGTACTTC
TRBJ2-1,TRBV6-6,TRBD2,-,CASSLAGGVVNEQFF,TGTGCCAGCAGTTTAGCGGGCGGAGTCGTCAATGAGCAGTTCTTC
TRBJ2-7,TRBV7-6,-,many,CASSLASGVPYEQYF,TGTGCCAGCAGCTTAGCGTCAGGGGTCCCCTACGAGCAGTACTTC
TRBJ2-2,TRBV12-5,TRBD2,-,CASGPSPTSGGNTGELFF,TGTGCTAGTGGTCCCTCCCCAACTAGCGGGGGGAACACCGGGGAGCTGTTTTTT
TRBJ2-3,TRBV7-2,TRBD1,medium-sized,CASSSLTGGGTDTQYF,TGTGCCAGCAGCTCCCTGACAGGGGGCGGCACAGATACGCAGTATTTT
TRBJ2-5,TRBV7-2,-,-,CASSYGHQETQYF,TGTGCCAGCAGTTACGGACACCAAGAGACCCAGTACTTC
TRBJ1-6,TRBV10-2,-,-,CASSESRLTAPLHF,TGCGCCAGCAGTGAGTCTAGACTAACGGCACCCCTCCACTTT
TRBJ1-1,TRBV12-3/TRBV12-4,-,few,CASSPQGGWGAFF,TGTGCCAGCAGTCCCCAAGGGGGTTGGGGAGCTTTCTTT
TRBJ2-2,TRBV12-3/TRBV12-4,-,-,CASSPQGITGELFF,TGTGCCAGCAGCCCACAGGGAATTACCGGGGAGCTGTTTTTT
TRBJ2-7,TRBV21-1,-,many,CASTTFSYEQYF,TGTGCCAGCACCACCTTTTCCTACGAGCAGTACTTC
TRBJ1-5,TRBV2,-,few,CASSGTLRGVSNQPQHF,TGTGCCAGCAGTGGCACCCTCAGGGGCGTGAGCAATCAGCCCCAGCATTTT
TRBJ2-7,TRBV27,-,few,CASSKGTRDLFSGSYEQYF,TGTGCCAGCAGCAAGGGGACACGCGACCTGTTTAGTGGGAGCTACGAGCAGTACTTC
TRBJ1-2,TRBV4-3,-,many,CASSHGLSNYGYTF,TGCGCCAGCAGCCACGGCCTAAGCAACTATGGCTACACCTTC
TRBJ1-4,TRBV30,-,-,CAWSVGGQYRGLFF,TGTGCCTGGAGTGTGGGAGGACAGTACCGAGGACTGTTTTTT
TRBJ1-1,TRBV5-1,-,few,CASSLADGREWMNTEAFF,TGCGCCAGCAGCTTGGCCGACGGGAGGGAATGGATGAACACTGAAGCTTTCTTT
TRBJ2-3,TRBV7-2,-,few,CASRSDLTDTQYF,TGTGCCAGCAGGTCGGACTTGACAGATACGCAGTATTTT
TRBJ2-7,TRBV12-3/TRBV12-4,TRBD2,-,CASRRGDYEQYF,TGTGCCAGCCGCCGGGGGGACTACGAGCAGTACTTC
TRBJ2-7,TRBV2,-,many,CASSEEIEFYEQYF,TGTGCCAGCAGTGAGGAGATTGAGTTCTACGAGCAGTACTTC
TRBJ2-3,TRBV28,TRBD2,many,CASWTSATYTDTQYF,TGTGCCAGCTGGACTAGCGCGACGTACACAGATACGCAGTATTTT
TRBJ2-3,TRBV6-5,-,many,CASKFQAGQTTDTQYF,TGTGCCAGCAAATTCCAAGCGGGACAGACCACAGATACGCAGTATTTT
TRBJ1-1,TRBV6-1,-,many,CASSEQGMTEAFF,TGTGCCAGCAGTGAACAGGGTATGACTGAAGCTTTCTTT
TRBJ1-2,TRBV18,-,many,CASSPDRSYGYTF,TGTGCCAGCTCACCGGACAGAAGCTATGGCTACACCTTC
TRBJ2-3,TRBV18,-,many,CASSPPRKQDSTDTQYF,TGTGCCAGCTCACCACCGAGAAAGCAGGACAGCACAGATACGCAGTATTTT
TRBJ2-7,TRBV20-1,-,few,CSARDPGGGVSYEQYF,TGCAGTGCTAGAGATCCTGGTGGCGGGGTTTCCTACGAGCAGTACTTC
TRBJ1-4,TRBV6-6,TRBD1,-,CASSSEGGTGRKLFF,TGTGCCAGCAGTTCTGAGGGGGGGACAGGGAGAAAACTGTTTTTT
TRBJ1-1,TRBV7-9,-,few,CASSEGEAFF,TGTGCCAGCAGCGAGGGGGAAGCTTTCTTT
TRBJ1-1,TRBV5-6,-,many,CASSLARANAEAFF,TGTGCCAGCAGCTTGGCCAGGGCGAACGCTGAAGCTTTCTTT
TRBJ2-1,TRBV12-3/TRBV12-4,TRBD2,many,CASSMGLAGAWNRQKNEQFF,TGTGCCAGCAGTATGGGACTAGCGGGAGCGTGGAACCGACAGAAGAATGAGCAGTTCTTC
TRBJ1-5,TRBV7-2,-,many,CASSNQQGLNQPQHF,TGTGCCAGCAGCAACCAACAGGGCCTCAATCAGCCCCAGCATTTT
TRBJ1-3,TRBV7-6,-,-,CASSHDQGNTIYF,TGTGCCAGCAGCCACGACCAAGGAAACACCATATATTTT
TRBJ2-2,TRBV29-1,TRBD1,many,CSADRGGSTGELFF,TGCAGCGCCGACAGGGGAGGTAGCACCGGGGAGCTGTTTTTT
TRBJ2-2,TRBV27,TRBD1,few,CASSPSLGTGVAGELFF,TGTGCCAGCAGTCCCTCCCTCGGGACAGGGGTTGCCGGGGAGCTGTTTTTT
TRBJ1-1,TRBV9,TRBD1,-,CASSVISQGEAFF,TGTGCCAGCAGCGTAATATCACAGGGGGAAGCTTTCTTT
TRBJ2-1,TRBV7-2,-,many,CASSLDASTEQFF,TGTGCCAGCAGCTTAGACGCTAGCACTGAGCAGTTCTTC
TRBJ1-1,TRBV18,-,few,CASSPGQLEMMNTEAFF,TGTGCCAGCTCCCCCGGACAGTTGGAGATGATGAACACTGAAGCTTTCTTT
TRBJ2-3,TRBV7-9,TRBD2,-,CASSLTSGRNTDTQYF,TGTGCCAGCAGCTTAACTAGCGGGAGGAACACAGATACGCAGTATTTT
TRBJ2-3,TRBV7-3,-,-,CASSLSSLDTQYF,TGTGCCAGCAGCTTATCATCTCTAGATACGCAGTATTTT
TRBJ1-5,TRBV5-1,TRBD1,many,CASSPTGNNQPQHF,TGCGCCAGCAGCCCGACAGGGAACAATCAGCCCCAGCATTTT
TRBJ2-2,TRBV20-1,-,-,CSARRTGELFF,TGCAGTGCTAGGCGGACCGGGGAGCTGTTTTTT
TRBJ2-1,TRBV7-2,TRBD2,few,CASSRGLAGGNEQFF,TGTGCCAGCAGCCGCGGACTAGCGGGAGGGAATGAGCAGTTCTTC
TRBJ2-1,TRBV4-2,-,-,CASSHSGGGLVDEQFF,TGTGCCAGCAGCCACTCAGGGGGCGGACTAGTCGATGAGCAGTTCTTC
TRBJ2-1,TRBV6-2/TRBV6-3,TRBD2,many,CASSGSGSFYNEQFF,TGTGCCAGCAGTGGAAGCGGGAGTTTTTACAATGAGCAGTTCTTC
TRBJ2-3,TRBV2,-,few,CASSEENRETQYF,TGTGCCAGCAGTGAAGAAAACAGGGAGACGCAGTATTTT
TRBJ2-1,TRBV10-2,TRBD2,-,CASSETIAGGNEQFF,TGCGCCAGCAGTGAAACTATAGCGGGAGGCAATGAGCAGTTCTTC